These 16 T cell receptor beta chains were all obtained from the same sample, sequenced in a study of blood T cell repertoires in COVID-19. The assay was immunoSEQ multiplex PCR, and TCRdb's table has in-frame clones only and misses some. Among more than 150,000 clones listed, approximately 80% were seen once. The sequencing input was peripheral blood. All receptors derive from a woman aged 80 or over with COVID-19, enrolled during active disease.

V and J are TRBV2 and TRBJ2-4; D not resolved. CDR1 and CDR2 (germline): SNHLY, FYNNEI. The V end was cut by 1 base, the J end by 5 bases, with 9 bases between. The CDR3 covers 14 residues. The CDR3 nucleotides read TGTGCCAGCAGTGAAGGCCAGGCCCAAAACATTCAGTACTTC. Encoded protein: CASSEGQAQNIQYF.

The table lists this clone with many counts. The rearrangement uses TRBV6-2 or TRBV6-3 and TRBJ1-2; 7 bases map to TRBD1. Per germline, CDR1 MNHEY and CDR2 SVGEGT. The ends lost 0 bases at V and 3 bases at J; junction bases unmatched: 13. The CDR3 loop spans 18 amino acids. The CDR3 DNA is TGTGCCAGCAGTTACTCGCGGGACAGACCTAACAATGACTATGGCTACACCTTC. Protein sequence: CASSYSRDRPNNDYGYTF.

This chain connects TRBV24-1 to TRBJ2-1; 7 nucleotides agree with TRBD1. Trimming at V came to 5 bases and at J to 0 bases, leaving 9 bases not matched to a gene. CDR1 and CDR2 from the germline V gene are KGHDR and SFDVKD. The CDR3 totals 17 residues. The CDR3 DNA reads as TGTGCCACCAGTGGGACAGGTAGCGTCCCCTCCTACAATGAGCAGTTCTTC. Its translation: CATSGTGSVPSYNEQFF.

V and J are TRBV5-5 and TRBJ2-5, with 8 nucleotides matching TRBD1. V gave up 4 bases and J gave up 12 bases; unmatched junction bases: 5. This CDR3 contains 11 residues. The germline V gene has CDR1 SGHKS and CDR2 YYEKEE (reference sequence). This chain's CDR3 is CASSLTGEEYF. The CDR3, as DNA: TGTGCCAGCAGCCTGACAGGGGAGGAGTACTTC. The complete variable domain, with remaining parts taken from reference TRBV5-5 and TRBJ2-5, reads DAGVTQSPTHLIKTRGQQVTLRCSPISGHKSVSWYQQVLGQGPQFIFQYYEKEERGRGNFPDRFSARQFPNYSSELNVNALLLGDSALYLCASSLTGEEYFGPGTRLLVL.

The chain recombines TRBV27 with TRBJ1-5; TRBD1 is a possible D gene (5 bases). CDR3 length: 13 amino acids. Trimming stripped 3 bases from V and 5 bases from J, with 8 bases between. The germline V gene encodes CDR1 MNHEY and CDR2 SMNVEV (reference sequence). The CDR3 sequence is CASSFRADQPQHF. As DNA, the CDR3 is TGTGCCAGCAGTTTCAGGGCAGATCAGCCCCAGCATTTT.

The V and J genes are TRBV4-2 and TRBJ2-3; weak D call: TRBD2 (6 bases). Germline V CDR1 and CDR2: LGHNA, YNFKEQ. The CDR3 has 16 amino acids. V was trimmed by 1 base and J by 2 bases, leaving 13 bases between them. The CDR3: CASSQVGGGITDTQYF. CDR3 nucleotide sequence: TGTGCCAGCAGCCAAGTAGGTGGCGGGATCACAGATACGCAGTATTTT.

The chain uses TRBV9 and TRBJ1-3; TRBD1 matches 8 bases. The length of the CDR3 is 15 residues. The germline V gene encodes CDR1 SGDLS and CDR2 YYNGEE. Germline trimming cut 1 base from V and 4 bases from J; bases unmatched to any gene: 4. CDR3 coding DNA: TGTGCCAGCAGCGTACAGGGGGCATCAGGAAACACCATATATTTT. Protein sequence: CASSVQGASGNTIYF.

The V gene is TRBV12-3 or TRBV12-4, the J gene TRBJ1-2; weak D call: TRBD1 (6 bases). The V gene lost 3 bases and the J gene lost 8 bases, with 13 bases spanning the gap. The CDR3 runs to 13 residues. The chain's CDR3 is CASSLRGWGGYTF. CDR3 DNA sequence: TGTGCCAGCAGTTTGAGGGGGTGGGGAGGCTACACCTTC.

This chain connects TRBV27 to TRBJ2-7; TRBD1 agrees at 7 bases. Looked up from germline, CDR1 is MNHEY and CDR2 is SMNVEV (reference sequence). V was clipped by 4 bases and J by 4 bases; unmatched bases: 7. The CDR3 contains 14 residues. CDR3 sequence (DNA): TGTGCCAGCAGTTCGACGACAGGGTTGTACGAGCAGTACTTC. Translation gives CASSSTTGLYEQYF.

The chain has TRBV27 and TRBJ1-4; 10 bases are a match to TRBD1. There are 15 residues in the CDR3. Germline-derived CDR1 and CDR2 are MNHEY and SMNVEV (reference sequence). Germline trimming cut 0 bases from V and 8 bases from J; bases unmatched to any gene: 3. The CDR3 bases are TGTGCCAGCAGTTTATCAGGGACAGGGGCCGAAAAACTGTTTTTT. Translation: CASSLSGTGAEKLFF.

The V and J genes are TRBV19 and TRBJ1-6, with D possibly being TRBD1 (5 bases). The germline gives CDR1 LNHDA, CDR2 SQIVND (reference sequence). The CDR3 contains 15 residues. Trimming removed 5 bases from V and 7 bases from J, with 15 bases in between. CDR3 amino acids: CASSPAGRYNSPLHF. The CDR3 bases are TGTGCCAGTAGTCCGGCAGGGAGGTACAATTCACCCCTCCACTTT.

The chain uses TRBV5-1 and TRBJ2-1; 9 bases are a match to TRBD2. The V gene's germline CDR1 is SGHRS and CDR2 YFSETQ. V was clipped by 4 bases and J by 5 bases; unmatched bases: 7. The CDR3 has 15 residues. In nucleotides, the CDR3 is TGCGCCAGCAGCCTTAGCGGGAGATCCCACAATGAGCAGTTCTTC. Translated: CASSLSGRSHNEQFF.

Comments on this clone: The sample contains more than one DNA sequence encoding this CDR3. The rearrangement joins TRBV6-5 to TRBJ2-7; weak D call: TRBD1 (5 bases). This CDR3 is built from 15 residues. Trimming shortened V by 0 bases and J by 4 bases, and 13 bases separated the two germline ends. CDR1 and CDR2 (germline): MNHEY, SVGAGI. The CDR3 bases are TGTGCCAGCAGTTACTCGGCAGGGCTTTCGTACGAGCAGTACTTC. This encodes CASSYSAGLSYEQYF.

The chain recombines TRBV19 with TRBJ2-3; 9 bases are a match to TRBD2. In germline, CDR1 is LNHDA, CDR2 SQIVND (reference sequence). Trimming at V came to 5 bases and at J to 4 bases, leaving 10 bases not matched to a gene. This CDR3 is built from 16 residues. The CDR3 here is CASSSWTSVGPDTQYF. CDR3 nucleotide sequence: TGTGCCAGTAGTTCCTGGACTAGCGTGGGGCCAGATACGCAGTATTTT.

DNA of the CDR3: TGTGCCAGCAGGGGACAGAATTATCAGCCCCAGCATTTT. Its protein product is CASRGQNYQPQHF. J is TRBJ1-5 and V is TRBV6-5, with 7 bases matching TRBD1. CDR3 length: 13 residues. The germline CDR1 and CDR2 sequences are MNHEY and SVGAGI. V lost 6 bases to trimming and J lost 5 bases; unmatched junction nucleotides: 4.

The chain's CDR3 is CASSQDSVSPEAFF. CDR3 coding DNA: TGTGCCAGCAGCCAAGATTCGGTTTCTCCTGAAGCTTTCTTT. This chain joins TRBV14 and TRBJ1-1, with D unclear. CDR3 length: 14 amino acids. Germline V gives CDR1 SGHDN, CDR2 FVKESK. V lost 0 bases and J 6 bases, leaving 11 bases between the germline ends. Combining the CDR3 with reference TRBV14 and TRBJ1-1 gives the whole variable domain EAGVTQFPSHSVIEKGQTVTLRCDPISGHDNLYWYRRVMGKEIKFLLHFVKESKQDESGMPNNRFLAERTGGTYSTLKVQPAELEDSGVYFCASSQDSVSPEAFFGQGTRLTVV.